This T cell receptor (beta chain) stems from a study of T cells in Graves' hyperthyroidism and ophthalmopathy. Looking at the study overall: Any treatment followed the collection of peripheral blood at initial diagnosis.

Researchers took RNA transcripts and amplified the TCR beta CDR3 regions from them. First-round RT-PCR with HTBI primers amplified the TCR CDR3 region. TCRdb passed the multiplex PCR reads through MiXCR, listing each CDR3 protein once. The sample holds about 560,000 distinct CDR3 sequences, approximately 16% seen once. Pregnant or lactating patients were excluded, as were those with uncontrolled infection or other autoimmune disease. This TCR came from a woman between 18 and 29 years old with Graves' hyperthyroidism. Sequenced: blood.

The CDR3 DNA sequence: TGTGCCAGCAGCCCGGGGACAGGGGGTCCCTCCACCTACGAGCAGTACTTC. Translating it yields CASSPGTGGPSTYEQYF. J is TRBJ2-7 and V is TRBV7-9, with 11 bases that match TRBD1. This CDR3 has 17 residues. V gave up 5 bases and J gave up 2 bases; unmatched junction bases: 11. Germline V CDR1 and CDR2: SEHNR, FQNEAQ (reference sequence).